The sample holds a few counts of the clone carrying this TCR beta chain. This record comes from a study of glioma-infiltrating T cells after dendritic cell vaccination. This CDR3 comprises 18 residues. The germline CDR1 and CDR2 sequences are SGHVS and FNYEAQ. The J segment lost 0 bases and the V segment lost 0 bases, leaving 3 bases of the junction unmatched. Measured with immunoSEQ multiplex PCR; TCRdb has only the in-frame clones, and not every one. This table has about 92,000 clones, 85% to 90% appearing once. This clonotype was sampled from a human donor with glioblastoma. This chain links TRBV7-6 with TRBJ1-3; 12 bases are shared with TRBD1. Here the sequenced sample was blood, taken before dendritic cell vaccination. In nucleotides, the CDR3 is TGTGCCAGCAGCTTAGCGGGGACAGGGGGCACCTCTGGAAACACCATATATTTT. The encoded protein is CASSLAGTGGTSGNTIYF.